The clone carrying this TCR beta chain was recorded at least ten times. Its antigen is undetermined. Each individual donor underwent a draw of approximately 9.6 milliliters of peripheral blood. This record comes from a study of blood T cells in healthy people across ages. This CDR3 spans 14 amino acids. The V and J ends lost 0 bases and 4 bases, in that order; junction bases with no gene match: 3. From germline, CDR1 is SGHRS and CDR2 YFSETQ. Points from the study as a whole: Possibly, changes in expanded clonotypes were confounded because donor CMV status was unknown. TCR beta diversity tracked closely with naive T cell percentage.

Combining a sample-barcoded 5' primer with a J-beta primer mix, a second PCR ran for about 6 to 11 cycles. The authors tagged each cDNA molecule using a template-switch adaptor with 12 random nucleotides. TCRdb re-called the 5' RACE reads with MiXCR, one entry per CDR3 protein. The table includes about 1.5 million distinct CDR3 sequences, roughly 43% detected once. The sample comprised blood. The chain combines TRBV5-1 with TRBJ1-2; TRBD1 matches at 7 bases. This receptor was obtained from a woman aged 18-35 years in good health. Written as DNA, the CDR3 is TGCGCCAGCAGCTTGGAGGGGACAGCCTATGGCTACACCTTC. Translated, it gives CASSLEGTAYGYTF.